The T cell receptor beta chain under discussion was sequenced for a study of T cells in localized non-small cell lung cancer. This CDR3 spans 13 amino acids. The V gene lost 3 bases and the J gene lost 5 bases, with 10 bases spanning the gap. Germline V lookup: CDR1 SEHNR, CDR2 FQNEAQ (reference sequence). This table comes from immunoSEQ multiplex PCR, and its TCRdb copy is limited to in-frame clones, with some not included. In the table there are approximately 40,000 clones, about 90% of which are singletons. The receptor was derived from a man aged 40 to 70 with stage I lung adenocarcinoma. The J gene is TRBJ1-1, the V gene TRBV7-9; D perhaps matches TRBD1 (5 bases). The sample in question was peripheral blood, obtained before any cancer treatment. CDR3 sequence reads: CASSFREGTEAFF. The CDR3 coding sequence is TGTGCCAGCAGCTTCAGGGAGGGAACTGAAGCTTTCTTT.